This T cell receptor beta chain was retrieved from a study of blood T cell repertoires in COVID-19. The overall study: Material from acute and convalescent COVID-19 was sourced from the United States, Italy and Spain. Nucleic acid was either cDNA or gDNA, and it came from T cells, B-cell-depleted T cells, or PBMCs.

There are 12 residues in the CDR3. V gave up 6 bases and J gave up 4 bases; unmatched junction bases: 2. Germline V lookup: CDR1 LGHNT, CDR2 FRNRAP. In the source study's methods: Reference gene primer amplification gave nucleated cell count estimates. The method was immunoSEQ multiplex PCR; TCRdb's version includes in-frame clones alone and lacks a portion of them. That table supplies the V and J calls and clone size; D and trimming were determined from the DNA. The table includes under 250,000 clones, more than 75% detected once. The receptor was isolated from a woman between 65 and 79 years old with COVID-19, enrolled during active disease. The chain joins TRBV12-5 to TRBJ1-2; 7 nucleotides line up with TRBD1. The sequenced material came from peripheral blood. DNA for the CDR3: TGTGCTAGTGGCTGGGACAGCTATGGCTACACCTTC. Its translation is CASGWDSYGYTF.